Sequencing of this T cell receptor beta chain was carried out in a study of identical twins. This clonotype was counted ten times or more. Each cDNA held unique molecular identifiers, and template switching gave it a universal primer site. Each CDR3 protein gets one entry after TCRdb re-called the 5' RACE reads with MiXCR. The sample yields 350,000 or so distinct CDR3 sequences, roughly 10% seen once. The receptor's source is a woman in her forties or fifties in good health. The sequenced sample consisted of naive T cells sorted from blood.

CDR3 nucleotide sequence: TGCGCCAGCAGCCAAGATTGGGGCAGCTGGGAGACCCAGTACTTC. Amino acids: CASSQDWGSWETQYF. This rearrangement joins TRBV4-1 to TRBJ2-5, with D perhaps TRBD1 (5 bases). The germline V gene encodes CDR1 MGHRA and CDR2 YSYEKL. This CDR3 has 15 residues. Trimming took 0 bases from V and 5 from J, leaving 13 bases between them.